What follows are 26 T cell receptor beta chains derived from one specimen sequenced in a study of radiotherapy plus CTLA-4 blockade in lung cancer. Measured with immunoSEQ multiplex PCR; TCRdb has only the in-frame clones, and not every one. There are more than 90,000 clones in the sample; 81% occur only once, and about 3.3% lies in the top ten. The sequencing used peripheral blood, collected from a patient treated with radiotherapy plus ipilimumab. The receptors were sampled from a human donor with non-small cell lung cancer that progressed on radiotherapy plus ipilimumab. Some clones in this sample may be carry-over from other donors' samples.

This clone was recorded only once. The CDR3 protein is CASSVQAGDTGELFF. The CDR3 DNA sequence: TGTGCCAGCAGCGTTCAGGCGGGGGACACCGGGGAGCTGTTTTTT. This chain connects TRBV9 to TRBJ2-2; 7 bases agree with TRBD2. The junction had 4 bases not matched to a gene; V was cut back by 2 bases and J by 3 bases. In germline, CDR1 is SGDLS, CDR2 YYNGEE. The CDR3 runs to 15 residues.

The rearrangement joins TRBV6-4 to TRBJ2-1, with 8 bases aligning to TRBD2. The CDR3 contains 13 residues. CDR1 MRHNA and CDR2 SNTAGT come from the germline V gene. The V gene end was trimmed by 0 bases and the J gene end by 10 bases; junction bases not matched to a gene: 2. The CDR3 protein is CASSDSASGEQFF. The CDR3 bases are TGTGCCAGCAGTGACTCGGCTAGCGGGGAGCAGTTCTTC.

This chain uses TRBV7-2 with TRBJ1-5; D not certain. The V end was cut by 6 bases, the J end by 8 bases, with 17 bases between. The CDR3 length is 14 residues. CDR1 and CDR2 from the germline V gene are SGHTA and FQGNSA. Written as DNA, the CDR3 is TGTGCCAGCAGGGCTACGTCCTGGACGGAGCCCCAGCATTTT. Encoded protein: CASRATSWTEPQHF. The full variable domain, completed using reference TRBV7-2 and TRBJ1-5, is GAGVSQSPSNKVTEKGKDVELRCDPISGHTALYWYRQSLGQGLEFLIYFQGNSAPDKSGLPSDRFSAERTGGSVSTLTIQRTQQEDSAVYLCASRATSWTEPQHFGDGTRLSIL.

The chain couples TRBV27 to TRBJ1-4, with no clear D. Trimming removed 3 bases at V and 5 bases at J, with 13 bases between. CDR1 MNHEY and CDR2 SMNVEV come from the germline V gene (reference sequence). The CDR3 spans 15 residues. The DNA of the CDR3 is TGTGCCAGCAGTTTTGGAGGGCTGGGGAATGAAAAACTGTTTTTT. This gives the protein CASSFGGLGNEKLFF.

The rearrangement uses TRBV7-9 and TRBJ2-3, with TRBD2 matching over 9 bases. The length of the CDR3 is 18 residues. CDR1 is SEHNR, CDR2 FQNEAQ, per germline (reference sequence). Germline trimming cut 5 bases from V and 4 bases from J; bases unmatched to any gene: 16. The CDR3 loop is CASSLPPRLAGRADTQYF. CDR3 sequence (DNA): TGTGCCAGCAGCCTCCCCCCCCGTCTAGCGGGGCGGGCAGATACGCAGTATTTT.

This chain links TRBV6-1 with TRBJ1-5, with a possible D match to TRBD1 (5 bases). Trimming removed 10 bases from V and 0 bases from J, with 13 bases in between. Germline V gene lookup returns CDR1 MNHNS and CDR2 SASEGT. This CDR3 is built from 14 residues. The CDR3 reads CATYWDYSNQPQHF. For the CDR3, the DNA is TGTGCCACGTACTGGGACTATAGCAATCAGCCCCAGCATTTT.

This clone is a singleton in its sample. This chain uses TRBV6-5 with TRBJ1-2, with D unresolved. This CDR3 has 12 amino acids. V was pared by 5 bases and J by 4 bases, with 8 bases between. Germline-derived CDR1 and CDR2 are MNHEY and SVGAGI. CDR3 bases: TGTGCCAGCAGTAGAGGAGGCTATGGCTACACCTTC. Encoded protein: CASSRGGYGYTF.

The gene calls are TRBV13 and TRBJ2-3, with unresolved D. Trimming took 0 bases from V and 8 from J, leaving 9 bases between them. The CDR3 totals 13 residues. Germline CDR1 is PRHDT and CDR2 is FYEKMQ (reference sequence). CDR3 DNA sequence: TGTGCCAGCAGCTTAGGTAGGAGAAGTACGCAGTATTTT. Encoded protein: CASSLGRRSTQYF.

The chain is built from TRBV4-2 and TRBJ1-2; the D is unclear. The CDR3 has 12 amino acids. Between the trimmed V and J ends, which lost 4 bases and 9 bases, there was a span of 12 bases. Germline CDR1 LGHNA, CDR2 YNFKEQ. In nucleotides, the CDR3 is TGTGCCAGCAGCCTTCCGACGGTTAGCTACACCTTC. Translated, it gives CASSLPTVSYTF.

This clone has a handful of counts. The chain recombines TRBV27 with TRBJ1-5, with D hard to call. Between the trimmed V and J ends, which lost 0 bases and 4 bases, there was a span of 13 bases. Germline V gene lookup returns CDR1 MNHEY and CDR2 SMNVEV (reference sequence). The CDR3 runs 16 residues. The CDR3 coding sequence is TGTGCCAGCAGTTTATCCCAGGACCCCCGAAATCAGCCCCAGCATTTT. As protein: CASSLSQDPRNQPQHF.

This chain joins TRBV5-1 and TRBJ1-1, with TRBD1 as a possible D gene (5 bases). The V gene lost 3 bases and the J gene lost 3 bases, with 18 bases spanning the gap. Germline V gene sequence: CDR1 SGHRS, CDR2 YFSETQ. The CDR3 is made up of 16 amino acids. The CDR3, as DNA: TGCGCCAGCAGCTCCGGGCCGGGCCCGGGGGACACTGAAGCTTTCTTT. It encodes CASSSGPGPGDTEAFF. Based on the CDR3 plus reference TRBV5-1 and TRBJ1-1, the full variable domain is KAGVTQTPRYLIKTRGQQVTLSCSPISGHRSVSWYQQTPGQGLQFLFEYFSETQRNKGNFPGRFSGRQFSNSRSEMNVSTLELGDSALYLCASSSGPGPGDTEAFFGQGTRLTVV.

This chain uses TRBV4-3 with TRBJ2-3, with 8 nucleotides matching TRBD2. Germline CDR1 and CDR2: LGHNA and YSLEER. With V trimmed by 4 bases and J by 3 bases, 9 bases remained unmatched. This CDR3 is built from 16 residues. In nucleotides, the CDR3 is TGCGCCAGCAGCCCCGGGGGGGCCTACCGGACAGATACGCAGTATTTT. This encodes CASSPGGAYRTDTQYF.

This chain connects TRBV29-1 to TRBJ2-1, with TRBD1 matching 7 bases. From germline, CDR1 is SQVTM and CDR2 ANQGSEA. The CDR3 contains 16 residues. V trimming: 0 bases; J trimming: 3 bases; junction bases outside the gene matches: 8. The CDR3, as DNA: TGCAGCGTTGAAGATCTCGGGGCAGGGGGCTACAATGAGCAGTTCTTC. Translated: CSVEDLGAGGYNEQFF.

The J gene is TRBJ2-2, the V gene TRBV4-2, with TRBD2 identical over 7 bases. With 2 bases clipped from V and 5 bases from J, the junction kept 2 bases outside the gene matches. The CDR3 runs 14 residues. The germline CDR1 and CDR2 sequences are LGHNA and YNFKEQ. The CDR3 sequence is CASSQKAGTGELFF. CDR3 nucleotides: TGTGCCAGCAGCCAAAAAGCGGGGACCGGGGAGCTGTTTTTT.

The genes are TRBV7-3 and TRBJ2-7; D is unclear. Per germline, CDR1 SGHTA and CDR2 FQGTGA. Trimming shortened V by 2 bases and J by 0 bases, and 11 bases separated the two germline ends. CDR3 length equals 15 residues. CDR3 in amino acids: CASSLPQLYSYEQYF. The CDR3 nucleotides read TGTGCCAGCAGCTTACCACAGCTATACTCCTACGAGCAGTACTTC.

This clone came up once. CDR3 amino acids: CASSQSRTANYGYTF. CDR3 DNA: TGTGCCAGCAGTCAGAGCAGGACGGCAAACTATGGCTACACCTTC. V is TRBV6-5 and J is TRBJ1-2; D is ambiguous. CDR1 is MNHEY, CDR2 SVGAGI, per germline. V lost 5 bases to trimming and J lost 2 bases, with 15 bases between them. The CDR3 runs 15 residues.

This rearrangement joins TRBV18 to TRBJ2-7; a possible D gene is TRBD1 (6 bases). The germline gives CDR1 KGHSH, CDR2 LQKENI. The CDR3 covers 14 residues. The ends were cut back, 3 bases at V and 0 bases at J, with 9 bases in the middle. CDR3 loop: CASSPGQNSYEQYF. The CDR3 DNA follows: TGTGCCAGCTCACCCGGACAGAACTCCTACGAGCAGTACTTC. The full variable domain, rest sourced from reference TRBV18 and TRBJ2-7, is NAGVMQNPRHLVRRRGQEARLRCSPMKGHSHVYWYRQLPEEGLKFMVYLQKENIIDESGMPKERFSAEFPKEGPSILRIQQVVRGDSAAYFCASSPGQNSYEQYFGPGTRLTVT.

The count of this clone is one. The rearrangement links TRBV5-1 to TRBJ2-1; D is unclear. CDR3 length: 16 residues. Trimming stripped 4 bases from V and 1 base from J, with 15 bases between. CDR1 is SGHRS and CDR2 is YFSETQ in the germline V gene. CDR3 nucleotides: TGCGCCAGCAGCGGCAAGCAGTATCTTTCCTACAATGAGCAGTTCTTC. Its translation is CASSGKQYLSYNEQFF.

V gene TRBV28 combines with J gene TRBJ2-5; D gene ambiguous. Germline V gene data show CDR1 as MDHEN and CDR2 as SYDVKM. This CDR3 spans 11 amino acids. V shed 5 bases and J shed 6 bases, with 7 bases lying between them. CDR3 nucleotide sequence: TGTGCCAGCAGTATGATCAAGACCCAGTACTTC. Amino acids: CASSMIKTQYF.

The CDR3 DNA reads as TGTGCCAGCAGCGCCATAGCGGGGGGGCCTCACAATGAGCAGTTCTTC. Amino acid sequence: CASSAIAGGPHNEQFF. The chain has TRBV9 and TRBJ2-1; TRBD2 matches at 11 bases. This CDR3 region has 16 residues. V lost 3 bases to trimming and J lost 5 bases; unmatched junction nucleotides: 7. CDR1 and CDR2 (germline): SGDLS, YYNGEE. The full variable domain, completed using reference TRBV9 and TRBJ2-1, is DSGVTQTPKHLITATGQRVTLRCSPRSGDLSVYWYQQSLDQGLQFLIQYYNGEERAKGNILERFSAQQFPDLHSELNLSSLELGDSALYFCASSAIAGGPHNEQFFGPGTRLTVL.

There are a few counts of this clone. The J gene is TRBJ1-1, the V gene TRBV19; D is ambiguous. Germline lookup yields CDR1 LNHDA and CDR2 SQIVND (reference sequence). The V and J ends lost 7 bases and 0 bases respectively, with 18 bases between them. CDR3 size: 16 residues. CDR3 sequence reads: CASTKDVRFLNTEAFF. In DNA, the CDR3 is TGTGCCAGTACCAAAGATGTGAGGTTCTTGAACACTGAAGCTTTCTTT.

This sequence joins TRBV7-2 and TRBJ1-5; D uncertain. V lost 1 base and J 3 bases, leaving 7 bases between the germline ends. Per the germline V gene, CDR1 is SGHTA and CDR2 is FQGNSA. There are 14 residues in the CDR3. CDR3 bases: TGTGCCAGCAGCTTAGAAGGTTTCAATCAGCCCCAGCATTTT. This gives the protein CASSLEGFNQPQHF.

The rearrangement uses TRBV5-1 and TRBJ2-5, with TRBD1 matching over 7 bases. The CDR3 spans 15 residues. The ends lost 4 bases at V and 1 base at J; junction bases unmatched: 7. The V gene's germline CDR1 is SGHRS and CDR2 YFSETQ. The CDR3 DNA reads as TGCGCCAGCAGCAGCCCAACAGGGGCCCAAGAGACCCAGTACTTC. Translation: CASSSPTGAQETQYF.

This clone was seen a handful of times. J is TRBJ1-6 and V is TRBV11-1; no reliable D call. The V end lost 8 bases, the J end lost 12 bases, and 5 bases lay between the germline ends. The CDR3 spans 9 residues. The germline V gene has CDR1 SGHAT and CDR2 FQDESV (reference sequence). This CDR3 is CASPRPLHF. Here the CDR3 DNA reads TGTGCCAGCCCCCGACCCCTCCACTTT.

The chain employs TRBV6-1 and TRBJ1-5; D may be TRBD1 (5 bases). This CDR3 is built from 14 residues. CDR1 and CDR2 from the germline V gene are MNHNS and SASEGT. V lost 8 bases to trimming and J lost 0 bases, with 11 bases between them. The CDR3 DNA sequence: TGTGCCAGCCTTCGGACAAATAGCAATCAGCCCCAGCATTTT. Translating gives CASLRTNSNQPQHF.

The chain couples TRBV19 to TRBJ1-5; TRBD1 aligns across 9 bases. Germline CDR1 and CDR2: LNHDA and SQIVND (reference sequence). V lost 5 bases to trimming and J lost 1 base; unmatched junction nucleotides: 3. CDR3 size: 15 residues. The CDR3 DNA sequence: TGTGCCAGTAGTCGGACAGGGGCGAGCAATCAGCCCCAGCATTTT. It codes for CASSRTGASNQPQHF.